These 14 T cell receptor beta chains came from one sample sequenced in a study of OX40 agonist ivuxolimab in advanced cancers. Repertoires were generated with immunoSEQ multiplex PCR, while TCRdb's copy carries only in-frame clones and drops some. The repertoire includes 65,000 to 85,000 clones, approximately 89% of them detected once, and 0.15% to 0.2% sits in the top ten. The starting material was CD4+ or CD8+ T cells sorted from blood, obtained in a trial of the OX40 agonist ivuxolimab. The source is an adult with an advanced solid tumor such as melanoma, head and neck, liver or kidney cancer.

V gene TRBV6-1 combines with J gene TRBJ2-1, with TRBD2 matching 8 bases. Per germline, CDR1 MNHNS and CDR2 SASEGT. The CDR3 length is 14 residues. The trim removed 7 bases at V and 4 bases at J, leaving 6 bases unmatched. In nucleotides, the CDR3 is TGTGCCAGCAACAGCGGGGGACGGTACAATGAGCAGTTCTTC. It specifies CASNSGGRYNEQFF.

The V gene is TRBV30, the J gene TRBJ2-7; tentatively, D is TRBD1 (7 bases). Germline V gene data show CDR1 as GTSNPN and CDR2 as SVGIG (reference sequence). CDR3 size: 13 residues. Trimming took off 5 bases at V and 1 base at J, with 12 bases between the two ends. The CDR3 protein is CAWGRGVSYEQYF. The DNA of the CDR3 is TGTGCCTGGGGCAGGGGGGTATCCTACGAGCAGTACTTC.

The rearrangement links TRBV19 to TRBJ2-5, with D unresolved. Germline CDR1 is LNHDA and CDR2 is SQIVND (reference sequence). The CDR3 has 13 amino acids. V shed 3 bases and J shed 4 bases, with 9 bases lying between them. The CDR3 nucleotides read TGTGCCAGTAGTATTGCTAGGGCAGAGACCCAGTACTTC. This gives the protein CASSIARAETQYF.

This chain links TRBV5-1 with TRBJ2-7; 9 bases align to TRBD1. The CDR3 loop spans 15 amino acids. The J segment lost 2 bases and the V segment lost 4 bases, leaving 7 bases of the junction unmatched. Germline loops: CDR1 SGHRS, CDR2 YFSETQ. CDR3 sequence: CASSGGRTGAYEQYF. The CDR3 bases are TGCGCCAGCAGCGGGGGACGGACAGGGGCCTACGAGCAGTACTTC.

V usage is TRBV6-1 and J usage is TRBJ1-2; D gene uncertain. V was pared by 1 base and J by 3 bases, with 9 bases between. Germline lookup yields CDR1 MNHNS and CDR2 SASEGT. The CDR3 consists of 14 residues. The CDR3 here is CASSEVVGYYGYTF. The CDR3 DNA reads TGTGCCAGCAGTGAAGTCGTAGGGTACTATGGCTACACCTTC.

Here the CDR3 DNA reads TGCGCCAGCAGCCGGGGGGAGAGAGGGGAGACCCAGTACTTC. Residues: CASSRGERGETQYF. The V call is TRBV4-1, the J call TRBJ2-5; tentatively, D is TRBD2 (6 bases). This CDR3 is 14 amino acids long. Trimming left V 4 bases short and J 5 bases short, with 14 bases between. Germline-derived CDR1 and CDR2 are MGHRA and YSYEKL.

In DNA form, the CDR3 reads TGTGCCAGCAGAGCGGACAGGGGGAGGACAGATACGCAGTATTTT. Residues: CASRADRGRTDTQYF. The chain links TRBV6-1 to TRBJ2-3, with 10 bases matching TRBD1. The CDR3 length is 15 residues. From germline, CDR1 is MNHNS and CDR2 SASEGT. The ends lost 6 bases at V and 3 bases at J; junction bases unmatched: 6.

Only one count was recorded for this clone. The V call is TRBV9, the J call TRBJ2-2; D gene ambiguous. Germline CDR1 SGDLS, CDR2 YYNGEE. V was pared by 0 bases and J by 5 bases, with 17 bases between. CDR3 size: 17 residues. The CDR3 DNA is TGTGCCAGCAGCGTAGAGACGGTCCCAAAACTAACCGGGGAGCTGTTTTTT. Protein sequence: CASSVETVPKLTGELFF.

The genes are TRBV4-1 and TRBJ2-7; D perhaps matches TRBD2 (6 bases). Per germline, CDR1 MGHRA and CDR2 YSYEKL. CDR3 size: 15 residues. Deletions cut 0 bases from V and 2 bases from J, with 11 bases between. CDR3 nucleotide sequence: TGCGCCAGCAGCCAAGATAGCGGCTCTACCTACGAGCAGTACTTC. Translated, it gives CASSQDSGSTYEQYF.

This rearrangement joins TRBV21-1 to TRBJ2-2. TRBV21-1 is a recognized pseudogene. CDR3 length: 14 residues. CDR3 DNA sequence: TGTGCCAGCAGCAAAGAGAAAGGGCCTGGGGAGCTGTTTTTT. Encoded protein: CASSKEKGPGELFF.

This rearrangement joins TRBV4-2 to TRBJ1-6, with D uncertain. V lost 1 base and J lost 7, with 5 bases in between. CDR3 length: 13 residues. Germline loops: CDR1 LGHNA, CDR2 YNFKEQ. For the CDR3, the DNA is TGTGCCAGCAGCCAAGTCCGGAATTCACCCCTCCACTTT. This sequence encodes CASSQVRNSPLHF.

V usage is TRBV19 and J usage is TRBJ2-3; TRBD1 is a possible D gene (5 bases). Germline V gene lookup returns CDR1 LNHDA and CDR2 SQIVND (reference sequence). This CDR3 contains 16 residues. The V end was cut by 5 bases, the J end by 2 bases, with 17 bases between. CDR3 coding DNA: TGTGCCAGTAGTCTACGACAGAGAACTAACACAGATACGCAGTATTTT. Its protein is CASSLRQRTNTDTQYF.

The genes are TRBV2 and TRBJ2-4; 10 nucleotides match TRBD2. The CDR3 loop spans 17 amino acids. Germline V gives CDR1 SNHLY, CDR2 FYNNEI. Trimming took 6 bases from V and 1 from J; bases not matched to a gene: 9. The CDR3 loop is CASSKTLSGGAKNIQYF. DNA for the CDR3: TGTGCCAGCAGCAAAACGCTTAGCGGGGGGGCCAAAAACATTCAGTACTTC.

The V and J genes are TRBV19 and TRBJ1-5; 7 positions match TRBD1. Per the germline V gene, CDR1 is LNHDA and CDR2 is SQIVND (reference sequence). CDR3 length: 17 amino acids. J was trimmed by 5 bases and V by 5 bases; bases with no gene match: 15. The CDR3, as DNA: TGTGCCAGTAGTCAAAGGACAGGCCGCGCCCGGGATCAGCCCCAGCATTTT. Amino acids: CASSQRTGRARDQPQHF.